This TCR beta chain was captured by sequencing in a study of blood T cell repertoires in COVID-19 (dated by TCRdb to about 2020). Turning to the overall study: Collaborator samples came from the United States, Italy and Spain and covered acute and convalescent phases of COVID-19. Where available, HLA class I and class II types were taken from metadata supplied by the sample provider and were not determined by assay-based typing. Samples came from the ongoing ImmuneRACE study (first 160 participants) plus 1,254 subjects from 6 global collaborators. The repertoires were made available in a free public database intended to serve as a resource for research on the immune response to SARS-CoV-2. A de-identified subject ID, COVID-19 status, age in years and sex were almost always included in the sample metadata. Subjects who had been exposed to COVID-19, were actively infected with it, or had recovered from it provided the deeply sampled blood TCRbeta repertoires that made up the dataset. The prospective study material was composed of cDNA or gDNA derived from T cells, B-cell-depleted T cells, or PBMCs.

As to this clone: The specificity of this receptor is unknown. Nothing much larger sits one base from this clone, and base qualities are not available.

Each collaborating institution followed its own protocols to collect whole blood in K2EDTA tubes. For TCRbeta analysis, collaborator samples were shipped as frozen whole blood, as isolated PBMCs, or as DNA extracted from either sample type. The paper as a whole reports these results and caveats: How much clinical and demographic metadata was included differed by source and by participant, and the metadata was provided uncurated.

The immunoSEQ Assay, a bias-controlled multiplex PCR, was used to amplify TCRbeta CDR3 regions from genomic DNA. In the original analysis: Within the assay, amplification of reference gene primers was used to estimate how many nucleated cells each sample contained. To quantify the absolute abundance of each unique TCRbeta CDR3 rearrangement, sequence reads were collapsed and filtered. For each sample, productive Simpson clonality was calculated by taking the square root of Simpson's diversity index across productive rearrangements. The clones in this table, taken by TCRdb from immuneACCESS, are in-frame only. Not every clone is retained; where verified, under half of the shortfall comes from an unresolved V gene, and the cause of the rest is unknown. The D gene and trimming were derived from the DNA, and the V and J assignments and clone size from that table. The sample profile shows 40,000 or so clones; roughly 85% of them were found once. The ten largest clones represent 4% to 5% of the sample.

The sample taken for sequencing was peripheral blood. This TCR was sampled from a man aged 60 to 75 with acute or convalescent COVID-19.

CDR3 protein: CASSFRTSGRDEQFF. The nucleotide sequence reads as follows: TGTGCCAGCAGCTTCCGGACTAGCGGGAGGGATGAGCAGTTCTTC. The rearranged chain carries TRBV7-2 and TRBJ2-1, with 15 junctional bases fitting TRBD2. V has 3 bases trimmed and J has 8 bases trimmed; junction bases matching no gene number 2. The germline V gene specifies SGHTA as CDR1 and FQGNSA as CDR2. Reading from cysteine to phenylalanine, the CDR3 counts 15 amino acids. The read is trimmed to its CDR3 DNA, 45 bases read in frame from base 1.